These 2 T cell receptor beta chains originate from one sample sequenced in a study of beta chain features in type 1 diabetes. The study reverse transcribed the entire isolated RNA, so it sequenced expressed TCRB transcripts. Sequencing used immunoSEQ multiplex PCR; TCRdb keeps in-frame clones, though not all of them. The table includes some 900,000 clones, about a sixth detected once. The sequencing input was naive CD4+ T cells from blood. These receptors came from a woman aged 18-29 years in good health.

This clone was seen only a few times. The chain employs TRBV10-3 and TRBJ2-1; TRBD2 aligns across 9 bases. CDR3 length equals 15 residues. Unmatched junction bases numbered 6, after V lost 5 bases and J lost 4 bases. Germline assignment: CDR1 ENHRY and CDR2 SYGVKD. CDR3 nucleotides: TGTGCCATCAGTCCGGGACTAGCAGTATACAATGAGCAGTTCTTC. Its protein product is CAISPGLAVYNEQFF.

The J gene is TRBJ2-5, the V gene TRBV7-2; TRBD1 agrees at 8 bases. After removal of 0 bases from V and 5 bases from J, the junction contained 5 bases not matched to a gene. Germline V gene data show CDR1 as SGHTA and CDR2 as FQGNSA. This CDR3 spans 15 amino acids. In nucleotides, the CDR3 is TGTGCCAGCAGCTTAGCGGTAGGGGACAGGGAGACCCAGTACTTC. Protein sequence: CASSLAVGDRETQYF.